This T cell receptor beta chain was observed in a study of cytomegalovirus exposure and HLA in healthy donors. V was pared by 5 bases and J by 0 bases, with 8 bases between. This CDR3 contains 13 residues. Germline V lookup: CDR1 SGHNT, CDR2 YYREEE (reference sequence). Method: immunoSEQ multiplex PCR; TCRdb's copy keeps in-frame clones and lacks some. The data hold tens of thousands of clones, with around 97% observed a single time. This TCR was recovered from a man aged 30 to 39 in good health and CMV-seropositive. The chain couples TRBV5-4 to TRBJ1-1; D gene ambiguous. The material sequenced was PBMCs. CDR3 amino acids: CASREALNTEAFF. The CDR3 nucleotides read TGTGCCAGCAGAGAGGCCCTGAACACTGAAGCTTTCTTT. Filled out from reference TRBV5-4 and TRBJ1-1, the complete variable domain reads ETGVTQSPTHLIKTRGQQVTLRCSSQSGHNTVSWYQQALGQGPQFIFQYYREEENGRGNFPPRFSGLQFPNYSSELNVNALELDDSALYLCASREALNTEAFFGQGTRLTVV.